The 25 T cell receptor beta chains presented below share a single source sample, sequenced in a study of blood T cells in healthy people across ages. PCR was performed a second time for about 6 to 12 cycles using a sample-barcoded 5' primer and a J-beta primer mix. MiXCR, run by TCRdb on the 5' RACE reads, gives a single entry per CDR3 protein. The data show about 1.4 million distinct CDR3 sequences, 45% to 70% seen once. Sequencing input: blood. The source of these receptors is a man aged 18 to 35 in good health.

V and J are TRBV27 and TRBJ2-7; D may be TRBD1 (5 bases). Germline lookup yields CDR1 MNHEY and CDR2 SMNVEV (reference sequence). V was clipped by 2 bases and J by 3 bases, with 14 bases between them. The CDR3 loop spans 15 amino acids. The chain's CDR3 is CASSLAVGPIYEQYF. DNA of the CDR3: TGTGCCAGCAGTTTAGCCGTGGGGCCCATCTACGAGCAGTACTTC.

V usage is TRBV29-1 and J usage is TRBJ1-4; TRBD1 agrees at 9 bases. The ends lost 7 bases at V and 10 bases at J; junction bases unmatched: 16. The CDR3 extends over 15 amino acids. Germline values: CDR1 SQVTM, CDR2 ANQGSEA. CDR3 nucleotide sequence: TGCAGCGCCCGTTTCCCGGGACAGGGTTGGGGAAAACTGTTTTTT. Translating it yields CSARFPGQGWGKLFF.

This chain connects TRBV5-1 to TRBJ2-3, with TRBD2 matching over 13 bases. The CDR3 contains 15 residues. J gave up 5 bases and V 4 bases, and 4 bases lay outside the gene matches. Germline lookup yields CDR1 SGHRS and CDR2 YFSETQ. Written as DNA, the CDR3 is TGCGCCAGCAGCGAGACTAGCGGGGGGTTAGATACGCAGTATTTT. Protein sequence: CASSETSGGLDTQYF.

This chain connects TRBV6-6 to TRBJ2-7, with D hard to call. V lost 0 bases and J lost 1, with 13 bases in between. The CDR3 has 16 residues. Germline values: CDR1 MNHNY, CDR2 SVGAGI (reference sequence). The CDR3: CASSYSSPPDSYEQYF. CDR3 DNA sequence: TGTGCCAGCAGTTACTCGAGCCCTCCCGATTCCTACGAGCAGTACTTC.

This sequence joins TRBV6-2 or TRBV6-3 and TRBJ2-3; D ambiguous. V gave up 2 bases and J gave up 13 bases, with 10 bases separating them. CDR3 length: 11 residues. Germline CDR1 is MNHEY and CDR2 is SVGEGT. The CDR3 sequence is CASSYLEKKYF. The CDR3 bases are TGTGCCAGCAGTTACCTCGAAAAGAAGTATTTT.

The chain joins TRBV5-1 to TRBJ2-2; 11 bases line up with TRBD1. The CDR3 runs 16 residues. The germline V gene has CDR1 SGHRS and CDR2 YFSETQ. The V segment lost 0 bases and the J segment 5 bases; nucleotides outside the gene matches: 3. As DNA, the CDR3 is TGCGCCAGCAGCTTGGCCGGGACAGGGGGTACCGGGGAGCTGTTTTTT. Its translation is CASSLAGTGGTGELFF.

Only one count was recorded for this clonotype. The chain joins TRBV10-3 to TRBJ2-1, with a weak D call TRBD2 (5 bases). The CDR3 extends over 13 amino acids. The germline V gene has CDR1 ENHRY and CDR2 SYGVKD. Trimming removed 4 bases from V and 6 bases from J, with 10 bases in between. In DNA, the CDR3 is TGTGCCATCAGTGGCGGAAGCGGCAATGAGCAGTTCTTC. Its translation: CAISGGSGNEQFF.

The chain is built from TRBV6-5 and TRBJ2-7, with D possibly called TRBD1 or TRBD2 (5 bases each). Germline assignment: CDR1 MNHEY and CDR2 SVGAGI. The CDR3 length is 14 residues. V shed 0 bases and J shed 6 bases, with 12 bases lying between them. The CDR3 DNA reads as TGTGCCAGCAGTTACTCCCCAGGGAGAACCGAGCAGTACTTC. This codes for CASSYSPGRTEQYF.

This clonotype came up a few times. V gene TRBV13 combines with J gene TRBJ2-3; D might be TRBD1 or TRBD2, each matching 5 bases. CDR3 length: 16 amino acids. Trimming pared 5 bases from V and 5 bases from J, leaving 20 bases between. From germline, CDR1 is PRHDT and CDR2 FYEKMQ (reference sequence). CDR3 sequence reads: CASSPHTGTTLDTQYF. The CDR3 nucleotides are TGTGCCAGCAGCCCCCACACCGGGACGACCTTAGATACGCAGTATTTT.

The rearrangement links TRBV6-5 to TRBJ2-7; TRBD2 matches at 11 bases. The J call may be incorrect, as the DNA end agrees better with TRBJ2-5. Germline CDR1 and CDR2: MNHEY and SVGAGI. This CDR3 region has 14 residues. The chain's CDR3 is CASRASGGKATQYF. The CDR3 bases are TGTGCCAGCAGGGCTAGCGGGGGGAAGGCGACCCAGTACTTC.

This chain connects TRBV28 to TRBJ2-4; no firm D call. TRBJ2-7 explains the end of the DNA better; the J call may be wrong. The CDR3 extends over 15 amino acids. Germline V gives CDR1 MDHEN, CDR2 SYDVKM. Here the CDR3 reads CASSFQVGYNYEQYF. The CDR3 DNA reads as TGTGCCAGCAGTTTCCAAGTCGGTTACAACTACGAGCAGTACTTC.

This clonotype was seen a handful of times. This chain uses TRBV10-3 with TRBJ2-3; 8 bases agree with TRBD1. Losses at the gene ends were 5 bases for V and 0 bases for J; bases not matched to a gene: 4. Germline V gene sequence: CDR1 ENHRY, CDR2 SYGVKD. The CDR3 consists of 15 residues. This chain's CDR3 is CAISSTGASTDTQYF. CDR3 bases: TGTGCCATCAGTTCGACAGGGGCTAGCACAGATACGCAGTATTTT.

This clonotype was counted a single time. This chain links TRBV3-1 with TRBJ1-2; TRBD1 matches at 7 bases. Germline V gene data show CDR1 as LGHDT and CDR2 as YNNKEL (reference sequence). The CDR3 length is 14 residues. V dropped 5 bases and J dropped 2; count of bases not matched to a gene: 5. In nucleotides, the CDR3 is TGTGCCAGCAGCGGCCGACAGGGCAACTATGGCTACACCTTC. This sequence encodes CASSGRQGNYGYTF.

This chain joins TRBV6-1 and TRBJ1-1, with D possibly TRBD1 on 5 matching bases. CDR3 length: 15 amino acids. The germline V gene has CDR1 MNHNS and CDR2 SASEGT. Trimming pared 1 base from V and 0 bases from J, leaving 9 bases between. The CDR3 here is CASSEEDSLNTEAFF. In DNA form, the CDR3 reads TGTGCCAGCAGTGAAGAAGACAGCCTGAACACTGAAGCTTTCTTT.

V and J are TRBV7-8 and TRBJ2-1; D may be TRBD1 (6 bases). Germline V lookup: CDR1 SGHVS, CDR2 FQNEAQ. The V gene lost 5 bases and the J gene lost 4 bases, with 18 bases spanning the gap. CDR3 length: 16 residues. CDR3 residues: CASSIRTVTNYNEQFF. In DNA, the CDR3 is TGTGCCAGCAGCATCAGGACAGTTACTAATTACAATGAGCAGTTCTTC.

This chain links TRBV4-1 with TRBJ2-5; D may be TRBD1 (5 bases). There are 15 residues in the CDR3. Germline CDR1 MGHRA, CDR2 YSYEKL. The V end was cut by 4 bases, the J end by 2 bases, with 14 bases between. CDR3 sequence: CASSPSLGPQETQYF. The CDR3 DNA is TGCGCCAGCAGCCCTTCTCTGGGGCCGCAAGAGACCCAGTACTTC.

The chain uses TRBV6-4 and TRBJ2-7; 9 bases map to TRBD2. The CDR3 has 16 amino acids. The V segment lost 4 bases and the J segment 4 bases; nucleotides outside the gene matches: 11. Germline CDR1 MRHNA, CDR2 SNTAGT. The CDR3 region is CASSAVGLAGEYEQYF. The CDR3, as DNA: TGTGCCAGCAGTGCCGTTGGTTTAGCGGGGGAGTACGAGCAGTACTTC.

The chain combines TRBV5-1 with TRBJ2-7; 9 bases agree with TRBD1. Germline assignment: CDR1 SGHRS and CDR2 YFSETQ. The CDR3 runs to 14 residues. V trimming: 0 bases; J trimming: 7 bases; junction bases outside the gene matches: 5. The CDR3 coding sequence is TGCGCCAGCAGCTTGGAAGGGACAGGGACTGAGCAGTACTTC. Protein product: CASSLEGTGTEQYF.

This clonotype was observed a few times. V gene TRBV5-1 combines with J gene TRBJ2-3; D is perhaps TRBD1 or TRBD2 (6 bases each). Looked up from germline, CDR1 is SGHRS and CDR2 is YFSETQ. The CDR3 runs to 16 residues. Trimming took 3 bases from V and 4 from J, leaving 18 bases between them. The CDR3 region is CASSSNRAGGADTQYF. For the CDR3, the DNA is TGCGCCAGCAGCTCGAACAGGGCTGGAGGGGCAGATACGCAGTATTTT.

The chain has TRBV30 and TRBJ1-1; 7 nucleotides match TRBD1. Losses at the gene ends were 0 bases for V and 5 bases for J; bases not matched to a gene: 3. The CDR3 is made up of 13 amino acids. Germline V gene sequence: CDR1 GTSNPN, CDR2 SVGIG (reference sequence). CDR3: CAWSVRGHTEAFF. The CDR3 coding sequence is TGTGCCTGGAGTGTAAGGGGGCATACTGAAGCTTTCTTT.

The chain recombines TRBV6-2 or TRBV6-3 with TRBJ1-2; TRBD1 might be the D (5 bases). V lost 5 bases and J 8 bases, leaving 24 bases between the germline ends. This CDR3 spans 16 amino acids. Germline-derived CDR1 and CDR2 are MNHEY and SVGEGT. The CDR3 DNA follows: TGTGCCAGCAGTCCCTCTCGCGTCGGGCAGGGCCGAGGCTACACCTTC. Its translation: CASSPSRVGQGRGYTF.

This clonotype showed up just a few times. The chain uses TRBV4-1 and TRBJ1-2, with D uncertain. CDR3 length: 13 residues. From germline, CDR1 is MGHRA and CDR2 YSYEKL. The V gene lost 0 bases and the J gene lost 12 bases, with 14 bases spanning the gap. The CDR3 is CASSQDGFGMNTF. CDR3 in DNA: TGCGCCAGCAGCCAAGACGGATTTGGGATGAACACCTTC.

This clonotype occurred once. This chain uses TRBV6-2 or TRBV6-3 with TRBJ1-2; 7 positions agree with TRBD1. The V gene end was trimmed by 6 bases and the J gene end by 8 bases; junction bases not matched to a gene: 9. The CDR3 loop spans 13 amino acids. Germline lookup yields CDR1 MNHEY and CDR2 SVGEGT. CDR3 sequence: CASSLWTGSGYTF. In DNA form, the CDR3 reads TGTGCCAGCAGCCTCTGGACAGGTTCGGGCTACACCTTC.

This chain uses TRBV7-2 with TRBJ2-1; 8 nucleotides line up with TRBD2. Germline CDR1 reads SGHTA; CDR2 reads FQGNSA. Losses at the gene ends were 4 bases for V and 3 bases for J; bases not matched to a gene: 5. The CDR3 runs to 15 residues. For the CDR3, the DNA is TGTGCCAGCAGCTCAGGCGGGAGGAACTACAATGAGCAGTTCTTC. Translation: CASSSGGRNYNEQFF.

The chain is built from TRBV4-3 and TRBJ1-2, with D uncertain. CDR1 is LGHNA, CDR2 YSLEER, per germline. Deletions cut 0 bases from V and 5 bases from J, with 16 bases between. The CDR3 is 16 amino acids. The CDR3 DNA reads TGCGCCAGCAGCCAAGATTGGAGGGCAGATCATTATGGCTACACCTTC. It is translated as CASSQDWRADHYGYTF.